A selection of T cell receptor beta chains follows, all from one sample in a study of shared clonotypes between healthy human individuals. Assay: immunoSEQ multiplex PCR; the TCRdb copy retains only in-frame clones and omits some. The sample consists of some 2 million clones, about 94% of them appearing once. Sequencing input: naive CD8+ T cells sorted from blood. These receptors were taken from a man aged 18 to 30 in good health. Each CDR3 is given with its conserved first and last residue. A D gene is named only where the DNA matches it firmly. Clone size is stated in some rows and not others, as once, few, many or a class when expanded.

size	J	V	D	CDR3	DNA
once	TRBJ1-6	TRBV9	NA	CASSVAGGDSPLHF	TGTGCCAGCAGCGTAGCGGGGGGCGATTCACCCCTCCACTTT
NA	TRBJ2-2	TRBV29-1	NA	CSVPTPNTGELFF	TGCAGCGTTCCGACACCGAACACCGGGGAGCTGTTTTTT
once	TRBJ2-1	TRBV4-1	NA	CASSLWQSNEQFF	TGCGCCAGCAGCCTCTGGCAATCCAATGAGCAGTTCTTC
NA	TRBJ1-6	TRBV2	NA	CASSEWSSYNSPLHF	TGTGCCAGCAGTGAATGGAGCTCCTATAATTCACCCCTCCACTTT
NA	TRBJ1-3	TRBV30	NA	CAWGTRMGTIYF	TGTGCCTGGGGGACACGGATGGGCACCATATATTTT
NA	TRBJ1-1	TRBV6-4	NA	CASSDSAQMNTEAFF	TGTGCCAGCAGTGACTCGGCACAGATGAACACTGAAGCTTTCTTT
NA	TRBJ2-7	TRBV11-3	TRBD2	CASGTTGTSTEQYF	TGTGCCAGCGGAACGACCGGGACTAGCACCGAGCAGTACTTC
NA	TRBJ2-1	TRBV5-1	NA	CASSLAGPYNEQFF	TGCGCCAGCAGCTTGGCGGGACCGTACAATGAGCAGTTCTTC
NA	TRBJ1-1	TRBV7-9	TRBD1	CASSTGTGVTEAFF	TGTGCCAGCAGCACCGGGACAGGGGTCACTGAAGCTTTCTTT
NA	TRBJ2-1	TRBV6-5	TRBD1	CASRPGQAHEQFF	TGTGCCAGCAGGCCGGGACAGGCGCATGAGCAGTTCTTC
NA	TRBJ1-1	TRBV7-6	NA	CASSENRNTEAFF	TGTGCCAGCAGCGAGAACAGGAACACTGAAGCTTTCTTT
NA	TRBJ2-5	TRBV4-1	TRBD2	CASSQEGLGTKTQYF	TGCGCCAGCAGCCAAGAGGGACTAGGGACGAAGACCCAGTACTTC
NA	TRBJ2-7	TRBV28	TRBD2	CASSLSTLGPGGYEQYF	TGTGCCAGCAGTTTATCCACACTTGGTCCCGGGGGGTACGAGCAGTACTTC
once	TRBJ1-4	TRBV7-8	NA	CASSLGGGSEKLFF	TGTGCCAGCAGCTTAGGTGGTGGAAGTGAAAAACTGTTTTTT
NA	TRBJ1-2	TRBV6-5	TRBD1	CASSYGTGYGYGYTF	TGTGCCAGCAGTTACGGGACAGGGTATGGCTATGGCTACACCTTC
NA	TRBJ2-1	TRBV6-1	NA	CASSEEGERYNEQFF	TGTGCCAGCAGTGAGGAAGGGGAGCGGTACAATGAGCAGTTCTTC
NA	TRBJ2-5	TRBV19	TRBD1	CASSMRDRVETQYF	TGTGCCAGTAGTATGAGGGACAGGGTGGAGACCCAGTACTTC
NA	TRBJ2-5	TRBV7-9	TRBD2	CASSHTLAVSETQYF	TGTGCCAGCAGCCATACCCTAGCGGTCTCGGAGACCCAGTACTTC
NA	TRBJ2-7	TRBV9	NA	CASSVEGYEQYF	TGTGCCAGCAGCGTAGAAGGGTACGAGCAGTACTTC
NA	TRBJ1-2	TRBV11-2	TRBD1	CASSLGSSPGGGYTF	TGTGCCAGCAGCTTAGGTTCTTCTCCAGGGGGCGGCTACACCTTC
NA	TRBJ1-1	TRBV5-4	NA	CASSAAGDVTEAFF	TGTGCCAGCAGCGCCGCCGGGGACGTAACTGAAGCTTTCTTT
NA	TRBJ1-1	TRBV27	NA	CASISSGTIDTEAFF	TGTGCCAGCATAAGCTCCGGGACAATTGACACTGAAGCTTTCTTT
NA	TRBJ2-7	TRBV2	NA	CASSSPLEQYF	TGTGCCTCCTCCTCCCCCCTCGAGCAGTACTTC
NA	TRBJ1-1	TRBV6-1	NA	CASSEGGPSTEAFF	TGTGCCAGCAGTGAAGGGGGACCGAGCACTGAAGCTTTCTTT
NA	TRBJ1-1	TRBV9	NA	CASSEDAWTEAFF	TGTGCCAGCAGCGAGGACGCTTGGACTGAAGCTTTCTTT
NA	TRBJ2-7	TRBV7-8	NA	CASSLVQGELSYEQYF	TGTGCCAGCAGCTTAGTCCAGGGAGAACTTTCCTACGAGCAGTACTTC
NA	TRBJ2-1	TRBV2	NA	CASSEKGTSNNEQFF	TGTGCCAGCAGTGAGAAGGGGACCTCCAACAATGAGCAGTTCTTC
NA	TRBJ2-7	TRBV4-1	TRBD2	CASSLKTSGSYEQYF	TGCGCCAGCAGCCTAAAAACTAGCGGGAGCTACGAGCAGTACTTC
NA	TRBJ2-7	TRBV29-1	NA	CSVEARGSVEQYF	TGCAGCGTTGAGGCCAGGGGCTCGGTTGAGCAGTACTTC
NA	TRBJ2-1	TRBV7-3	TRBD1	CASSLDRGSNEQFF	TGTGCCAGCAGCCTAGACAGGGGAAGCAATGAGCAGTTCTTC
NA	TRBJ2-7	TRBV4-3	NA	CASSQFGGGGYEQYF	TGCGCCAGCAGCCAATTTGGGGGAGGGGGCTACGAGCAGTACTTC
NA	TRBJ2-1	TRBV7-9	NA	CASSLAGYTRGNEQFF	TGTGCCAGCAGCTTAGCAGGATACACCCGCGGAAATGAGCAGTTCTTC
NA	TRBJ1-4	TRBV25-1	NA	CASSQSEKLFF	TGTGCCAGCAGCCAGTCCGAAAAACTGTTTTTT
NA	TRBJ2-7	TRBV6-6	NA	CASDDTEGSYEQYF	TGTGCCAGCGACGATACGGAGGGATCCTACGAGCAGTACTTC
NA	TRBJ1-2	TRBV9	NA	CASIDPFLTYPHRADGYTF	TGTGCCAGCATTGACCCCTTCTTGACGTACCCCCACAGGGCGGATGGCTACACCTTC
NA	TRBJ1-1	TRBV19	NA	CASSTGSRAFF	TGTGCCAGTAGTACCGGTTCCCGAGCTTTCTTT
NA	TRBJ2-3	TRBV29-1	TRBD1	CSVDRVDTDTQYF	TGCAGCGTGGACAGGGTGGATACAGATACGCAGTATTTT
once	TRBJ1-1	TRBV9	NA	CASSVDGQPHEAFF	TGTGCCAGCAGCGTCGATGGACAGCCCCATGAAGCTTTCTTT
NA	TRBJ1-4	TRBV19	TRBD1	CASSIPDRGASEKLFF	TGTGCCAGTAGTATCCCCGACAGGGGAGCAAGTGAAAAACTGTTTTTT
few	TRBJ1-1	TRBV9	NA	CASIPAVNTEAFF	TGTGCCAGCATCCCCGCGGTAAACACTGAAGCTTTCTTT
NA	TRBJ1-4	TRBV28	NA	CASSFGFTGPNEKLFF	TGTGCCAGCAGTTTTGGGTTTACAGGACCTAATGAAAAACTGTTTTTT
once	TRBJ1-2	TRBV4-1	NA	CASSQRGLYGYTF	TGCGCCAGCAGCCAGCGGGGCCTCTATGGCTACACCTTC
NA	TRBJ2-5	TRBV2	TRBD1	CASRGGQQETQYF	TGTGCCAGCAGAGGGGGACAGCAAGAGACCCAGTACTTC
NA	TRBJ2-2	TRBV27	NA	CASRHSGDGELFF	TGTGCCAGCAGACATAGCGGTGACGGGGAGCTGTTTTTT
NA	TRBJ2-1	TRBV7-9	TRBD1	CASSPGQDEQFF	TGTGCCAGCAGCCCCGGACAGGATGAGCAGTTCTTC
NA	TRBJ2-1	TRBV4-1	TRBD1	CASSQSDRANEQFF	TGCGCCAGCAGCCAATCTGACAGGGCCAATGAGCAGTTCTTC
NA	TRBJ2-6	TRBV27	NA	CASSISGANVLTF	TGTGCCAGCTCCATCTCTGGGGCCAACGTCCTGACTTTC
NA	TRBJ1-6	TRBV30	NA	CAFQDTGTNSPLHF	TGTGCGTTTCAGGACACAGGGACCAATTCACCCCTCCACTTT
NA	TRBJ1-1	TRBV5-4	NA	CASSVGVRTTNTEAFF	TGTGCCAGCAGCGTCGGAGTTCGGACTACGAACACTGAAGCTTTCTTT